These T cell receptor beta chains were read from a single sample in a study of cytotoxic CD8 clonotypes in ibrutinib-treated CLL. Sequencing was performed with immunoSEQ multiplex PCR; in TCRdb, only in-frame clones are kept and a portion is missing. The sample contains fewer than 400,000 clones, over 60% of which appear only once. Specimen: PBMCs, collected after 36 months of ibrutinib treatment. The receptors were sampled from a human donor with chronic lymphocytic leukemia. The CDR3 runs from the conserved cysteine through the conserved F or W. A D gene is named only where the DNA matches it firmly. Clone size is given for some rows only: seen once, a few or many times, or a class if the clone is expanded.

j_call	clone_size	v_call	d_call	cdr3_aa	cdr3_nt
TRBJ1-2	few	TRBV7-6	-	CASSSGTYYGYTF	TGTGCCAGCAGCTCCGGGACATACTATGGCTACACCTTC
TRBJ2-1	-	TRBV4-1	-	CASSQAADASEQFF	TGCGCCAGCAGCCAAGCTGCGGATGCGTCTGAGCAGTTCTTC
TRBJ1-5	-	TRBV2	-	CASSESGQQKRTQHF	TGTGCCAGCAGTGAATCAGGGCAGCAAAAGAGGACCCAGCATTTT
TRBJ1-1	-	TRBV19	-	CASSIDGLNTEAFF	TGTGCCAGTAGTATAGACGGGCTGAACACTGAAGCTTTCTTT
TRBJ1-2	-	TRBV29-1	TRBD1	CSVWGQIYGYTF	TGCAGCGTGTGGGGACAGATCTATGGCTACACCTTC
TRBJ2-5	-	TRBV5-6	TRBD2	CASSLGRRSGEYRETQYF	TGTGCCAGCAGCCTAGGGAGGCGTAGCGGGGAATATCGAGAGACCCAGTACTTC
TRBJ2-7	-	TRBV9	-	CASSLTWGEPYEQYF	TGTGCCAGCAGCTTGACATGGGGGGAACCCTACGAGCAGTACTTC
TRBJ2-3	-	TRBV2	-	CASVRNTDTQYF	TGTGCCAGCGTCAGAAACACAGATACGCAGTATTTT
TRBJ2-7	-	TRBV29-1	-	CSVEDRGGHVEQYF	TGCAGCGTTGAAGATCGTGGAGGTCATGTCGAGCAGTACTTC
TRBJ2-7	-	TRBV7-8	-	CASSAGTGSYEQYF	TGTGCCAGCAGTGCCGGGACGGGGTCCTACGAGCAGTACTTC
TRBJ1-1	-	TRBV2	-	CASSRGQAFGAFF	TGTGCCAGCAGCCGTGGCCAGGCCTTCGGAGCTTTCTTT
TRBJ2-3	-	TRBV11-3	TRBD2	CASSFASGERDTQYF	TGTGCCAGCAGCTTCGCTAGCGGGGAGAGAGATACGCAGTATTTT
TRBJ2-5	-	TRBV29-1	-	CSVEDWEVETQYF	TGCAGCGTTGAAGATTGGGAGGTTGAGACCCAGTACTTC
TRBJ2-1	-	TRBV10-1	-	CASSPRGGVYNEQFF	TGCGCCAGCAGTCCGCGAGGGGGGGTCTACAATGAGCAGTTCTTC
TRBJ2-5	-	TRBV19	-	CASSIVREETQYF	TGTGCCAGTAGTATTGTTAGGGAAGAGACCCAGTACTTC
TRBJ1-2	few	TRBV15	TRBD1	CATSTGTAILDGYTF	TGTGCCACCAGCACCGGGACAGCTATCTTGGATGGCTACACCTTC
TRBJ1-2	-	TRBV19	TRBD1	CASIPRDRVYGYTF	TGTGCCAGTATTCCCCGGGACAGGGTTTATGGCTACACCTTC
TRBJ1-4	-	TRBV7-9	TRBD1	CASSPDRANEKLFF	TGTGCCAGCAGCCCGGACAGGGCCAATGAAAAACTGTTTTTT
TRBJ2-7	-	TRBV7-7	TRBD1	CASSRDRGSYEQYF	TGTGCCAGCAGCCGGGACAGGGGGAGCTACGAGCAGTACTTC
TRBJ1-4	-	TRBV4-2	-	CASSRSPGGREKLFF	TGTGCCAGCAGCCGATCCCCCGGAGGCCGAGAAAAACTGTTTTTT
TRBJ2-2	-	TRBV5-6	-	CASSFGVDTGELFF	TGTGCCAGCAGCTTTGGGGTGGACACCGGGGAGCTGTTTTTT
TRBJ2-1	-	TRBV28	-	CASTLAGTAHNEQFF	TGTGCCAGCACACTTGCGGGGACAGCCCACAATGAGCAGTTCTTC
TRBJ2-1	few	TRBV9	-	CASSVAGGSYNEQFF	TGTGCCAGCAGCGTAGCCGGAGGCTCCTACAATGAGCAGTTCTTC
TRBJ2-1	-	TRBV9	-	CASSVRSNEQFF	TGTGCCAGCAGCGTAAGGAGTAATGAGCAGTTCTTC
TRBJ2-7	-	TRBV5-1	-	CASSLMDRSYEQYF	TGCGCCAGCAGCTTAATGGACAGATCCTACGAGCAGTACTTC
TRBJ1-1	once	TRBV4-1	-	CASSPGPGNTNTEAFF	TGCGCCAGCAGCCCGGGGCCAGGCAATACGAACACTGAAGCTTTCTTT
TRBJ2-7	-	TRBV27	-	CASSLSAISHLPYEQYF	TGTGCCAGCAGTTTATCAGCCATATCCCATTTGCCTTACGAGCAGTACTTC
TRBJ1-1	-	TRBV6-5	-	CASSHGTEAFF	TGTGCCAGCAGTCACGGTACAGAAGCTTTCTTT
TRBJ2-7	-	TRBV9	-	CASSVGGQGYYEQYF	TGTGCCAGCAGCGTAGGGGGACAAGGATACTACGAGCAGTACTTC
TRBJ2-2	-	TRBV21-1	-	CASSKRTLRYSHLDNTGELFF	TGTGCCAGCAGCAAACGGACCCTTAGATACAGTCACCTAGACAACACCGGGGAGCTGTTTTTT
TRBJ2-7	-	TRBV18	-	CASSPDRYEQYF	TGTGCCAGCTCACCAGACAGATACGAGCAGTACTTC
TRBJ2-5	-	TRBV29-1	TRBD2	CSVEELAGYGETQYF	TGCAGCGTTGAAGAACTAGCGGGGTACGGGGAGACCCAGTACTTC
TRBJ2-5	-	TRBV7-9	-	CASSTREWETQYF	TGTGCCAGCAGCACCAGGGAATGGGAGACCCAGTACTTC
TRBJ1-1	few	TRBV5-1	TRBD1	CASSSSMGQRNTEAFF	TGCGCCAGCAGCTCGTCAATGGGACAGAGGAACACTGAAGCTTTCTTT
TRBJ2-7	-	TRBV29-1	TRBD2	CSVSGGYPYEQYF	TGCAGCGTTTCGGGGGGTTACCCCTACGAGCAGTACTTC
TRBJ2-7	-	TRBV19	-	CASSAGGRFYEQYF	TGTGCCAGTAGTGCAGGGGGGAGATTCTACGAGCAGTACTTC
TRBJ2-5	-	TRBV9	-	CASSVELSPGETQYF	TGTGCCAGCAGCGTGGAACTTTCCCCCGGGGAGACCCAGTACTTC
TRBJ2-7	once	TRBV5-1	-	CASSLVERGPFYEQYF	TGCGCCAGCAGCTTGGTTGAGAGGGGTCCCTTCTACGAGCAGTACTTC
TRBJ2-5	-	TRBV6-1	-	CASPAPEKETQYF	TGTGCCAGCCCCGCCCCGGAGAAAGAGACCCAGTACTTC
TRBJ2-7	-	TRBV11-2	-	CASSQSGTYEQYF	TGTGCCAGCAGCCAGTCGGGAACCTACGAGCAGTACTTC
TRBJ2-5	-	TRBV18	TRBD1	CASSPRTGETQYF	TGTGCCAGCTCACCGCGGACAGGTGAGACCCAGTACTTC
TRBJ2-7	once	TRBV4-3	TRBD2	CASSQDREVTYEQYF	TGCGCCAGCAGCCAAGACCGGGAGGTTACCTACGAGCAGTACTTC
TRBJ1-1	-	TRBV9	-	CASSVSKNTEAFF	TGTGCCAGCAGCGTAAGTAAGAACACTGAAGCTTTCTTT